The next 22 T cell receptor beta chains were all read from a single sample in a study of blood T cell repertoires in COVID-19. Sequencing was performed with immunoSEQ multiplex PCR; in TCRdb, only in-frame clones are kept and a portion is missing. The data show 60,000 to 75,000 clones, approximately 86% seen once. The sample was peripheral blood. The receptors come from a man between 70 and 80 years old with active COVID-19.

The gene calls are TRBV29-1 and TRBJ2-2; unclear D gene. V lost 7 bases, J lost 1 base, and 10 bases lay in between. CDR1 is SQVTM and CDR2 is ANQGSEA in the germline V gene. This CDR3 is 13 amino acids long. The CDR3 reads CSADNGNTGELFF. Here the CDR3 DNA reads TGCAGCGCCGACAACGGGAACACCGGGGAGCTGTTTTTT.

The chain couples TRBV5-1 to TRBJ2-7; 9 bases map to TRBD1. There are 14 residues in the CDR3. CDR1 and CDR2 (germline): SGHRS, YFSETQ. Trimming at V came to 2 bases and at J to 4 bases, leaving 4 bases not matched to a gene. This chain's CDR3 is CASSFPGQGYEQYF. The CDR3 bases are TGCGCCAGCAGCTTCCCCGGACAGGGGTACGAGCAGTACTTC.

The chain employs TRBV6-6 and TRBJ1-1; a weak D match, TRBD1 (6 bases). Germline V gene sequence: CDR1 MNHNY, CDR2 SVGAGI (reference sequence). CDR3 length equals 15 residues. Trimming took off 6 bases at V and 3 bases at J, with 17 bases between the two ends. The CDR3 reads CASRGLTGLHTEAFF. CDR3 sequence (DNA): TGTGCCAGCAGGGGGCTAACAGGGCTCCACACTGAAGCTTTCTTT.

This chain uses TRBV10-3 with TRBJ2-7; 9 nucleotides match TRBD2. The CDR3 runs to 15 residues. The germline gives CDR1 ENHRY, CDR2 SYGVKD. With V trimmed by 7 bases and J by 6 bases, 13 bases remained unmatched. The CDR3 DNA follows: TGTGCCATCACGGGGGGGGTAGCGGGAGTATCCGAGCAGTACTTC. This gives the protein CAITGGVAGVSEQYF.

The chain is built from TRBV11-1 and TRBJ2-2; D perhaps matches TRBD1 (6 bases). V lost 5 bases and J 5 bases, leaving 12 bases between the germline ends. The germline CDR1 and CDR2 sequences are SGHAT and FQDESV (reference sequence). CDR3 length: 14 residues. The CDR3 sequence: CASSLNRDTGELFF. The CDR3 bases are TGTGCCAGCAGCCTCAACAGGGATACCGGGGAGCTGTTTTTT.

The chain joins TRBV6-6 to TRBJ2-1; 7 bases are a match to TRBD2. The germline V gene has CDR1 MNHNY and CDR2 SVGAGI (reference sequence). Germline trimming cut 5 bases from V and 6 bases from J; bases unmatched to any gene: 13. The CDR3 totals 16 residues. For the CDR3, the DNA is TGTGCCAGCAGTGCGCCCCGTGGGAGGGGCATCAATGAGCAGTTCTTC. It specifies CASSAPRGRGINEQFF.

The V call is TRBV18, the J call TRBJ2-1; 7 bases are a match to TRBD1. This CDR3 has 16 amino acids. Trimming removed 4 bases from V and 6 bases from J; junction bases left unmatched: 12. CDR1 and CDR2 from the germline V gene are KGHSH and LQKENI. DNA of the CDR3: TGTGCCAGCTCACGGACCGGGACAGCGACCGGCAATGAGCAGTTCTTC. Translating gives CASSRTGTATGNEQFF.

V gene TRBV14 combines with J gene TRBJ2-7; a weak D match, TRBD2 (5 bases). The CDR3 is 17 amino acids. CDR1 is SGHDN, CDR2 FVKESK, per germline. V lost 0 bases and J 0 bases, leaving 15 bases between the germline ends. The CDR3 loop is CASSQDLSPGYSYEQYF. CDR3 sequence (DNA): TGTGCCAGCAGCCAAGATCTTTCCCCGGGATACTCCTACGAGCAGTACTTC.

The chain combines TRBV5-1 with TRBJ2-1, with a weak D call TRBD1 (6 bases). V lost 0 bases and J 4 bases, leaving 14 bases between the germline ends. The germline CDR1 and CDR2 sequences are SGHRS and YFSETQ. The CDR3 totals 16 residues. CDR3 nucleotide sequence: TGCGCCAGCAGCTTGGATGTGGGGGCACCTTACAATGAGCAGTTCTTC. Translating gives CASSLDVGAPYNEQFF.

The chain has TRBV11-2 and TRBJ2-3; D gene unclear. Looked up from germline, CDR1 is SGHAT and CDR2 is FQNNGV. V lost 5 bases to trimming and J lost 3 bases, with 3 bases between them. There are 11 residues in the CDR3. The CDR3 spells CASSPTDTQYF. Written as DNA, the CDR3 is TGTGCCAGCAGCCCGACAGATACGCAGTATTTT.

About this clone itself: The junction differs from germline at one of its ends, possibly a read error. This chain connects TRBV7-7 to TRBJ2-6; 8 bases line up with TRBD2. Per the germline V gene, CDR1 is SSHAT and CDR2 is FNYEAQ (reference sequence). The CDR3 runs 15 residues. CDR3 sequence: CASSPGGAGANVLTF. CDR3 DNA sequence: TGTGCTAGCAGCCCGGGGGGGGCTGGGGCCAACGTCCTGACTTTC.

This clone came up a few times. The gene calls are TRBV7-2 and TRBJ2-7; 9 bases match TRBD2. Germline CDR1 and CDR2: SGHTA and FQGNSA. There are 13 residues in the CDR3. V gave up 5 bases and J gave up 6 bases; unmatched junction bases: 5. CDR3 residues: CASSPAGGFEQYF. Here the CDR3 DNA reads TGTGCCAGCAGCCCCGCGGGGGGGTTCGAGCAGTACTTC.

This chain uses TRBV7-2 with TRBJ2-1, with TRBD1 matching over 8 bases. Germline CDR1 SGHTA, CDR2 FQGNSA. CDR3 length: 14 residues. The V segment lost 5 bases and the J segment 3 bases; nucleotides outside the gene matches: 3. CDR3 in amino acids: CASSLDRGYNEQFF. CDR3 coding DNA: TGTGCCAGCAGCCTAGACAGGGGCTACAATGAGCAGTTCTTC. The variable domain in full, with the rest retrieved from reference TRBV7-2 and TRBJ2-1, is GAGVSQSPSNKVTEKGKDVELRCDPISGHTALYWYRQSLGQGLEFLIYFQGNSAPDKSGLPSDRFSAERTGGSVSTLTIQRTQQEDSAVYLCASSLDRGYNEQFFGPGTRLTVL.

CDR3 loop: CSASRTGGSEAFF. The CDR3 bases are TGCAGCGCATCCCGGACAGGGGGTTCTGAAGCTTTCTTT. This sequence joins TRBV29-1 and TRBJ1-1, with 10 nucleotides matching TRBD1. The length of the CDR3 is 13 residues. Germline V lookup: CDR1 SQVTM, CDR2 ANQGSEA. The V gene end was trimmed by 7 bases and the J gene end by 6 bases; junction bases not matched to a gene: 8.

V gene TRBV30 combines with J gene TRBJ2-6; D remains ambiguous. The germline V and J ends were trimmed by 1 base and 0 bases, with 10 bases remaining between them. CDR3 length equals 16 residues. CDR1 is GTSNPN and CDR2 is SVGIG in the germline V gene (reference sequence). The CDR3 region has the DNA TGTGCCTGGAGTGCCCGGCCAGGCTCTGGGGCCAACGTCCTGACTTTC. Its translation: CAWSARPGSGANVLTF.

Written as DNA, the CDR3 is TGTGCCAGCAGCGAGGGTATCGGCCAAGAGACCCAGTACTTC. Protein: CASSEGIGQETQYF. This chain links TRBV13 with TRBJ2-5; possibly TRBD2 for D (5 bases). The germline gives CDR1 PRHDT, CDR2 FYEKMQ (reference sequence). Trimming stripped 5 bases from V and 1 base from J, with 11 bases between. CDR3 size: 14 residues.

This chain joins TRBV27 and TRBJ2-7, with 9 bases identical to TRBD1. This CDR3 has 18 residues. Germline trimming cut 5 bases from V and 2 bases from J; bases unmatched to any gene: 16. Germline values: CDR1 MNHEY, CDR2 SMNVEV (reference sequence). CDR3 in amino acids: CASSRWGAGTGLTYEQYF. The CDR3 bases are TGTGCCAGCAGTCGATGGGGGGCCGGGACAGGGCTGACCTACGAGCAGTACTTC.

This clone was found once. This sequence joins TRBV29-1 and TRBJ2-1, with 10 bases that match TRBD2. Germline lookup yields CDR1 SQVTM and CDR2 ANQGSEA. The length of the CDR3 is 15 residues. J lost 4 bases, V lost 7 bases, and 10 bases had no gene match. Here the CDR3 reads CSAPLAGAHYNEQFF. For the CDR3, the DNA is TGCAGCGCACCTCTAGCGGGAGCCCATTACAATGAGCAGTTCTTC.

The V and J genes are TRBV4-1 and TRBJ2-6; D is uncertain. This CDR3 comprises 16 residues. Trimming shortened V by 3 bases and J by 4 bases, and 13 bases separated the two germline ends. Germline V gives CDR1 MGHRA, CDR2 YSYEKL. CDR3: CASSHPPRSGANVLTF. The CDR3 DNA follows: TGCGCCAGCAGCCACCCCCCTAGATCCGGGGCCAACGTCCTGACTTTC.

The genes are TRBV24-1 and TRBJ1-5; 12 nucleotides align to TRBD1. CDR1 is KGHDR, CDR2 SFDVKD, per germline. J lost 6 bases, V lost 4 bases, and 6 bases had no gene match. The CDR3 contains 16 residues. The DNA for the CDR3 is TGTGCCACCAGTGAGGGAGGGACAGGGGGCGGTCAGCCCCAGCATTTT. It codes for CATSEGGTGGGQPQHF.

V is TRBV6-2 or TRBV6-3 and J is TRBJ2-1, with TRBD1 matching over 7 bases. Unmatched junction bases numbered 9, after V lost 4 bases and J lost 9 bases. The germline V gene encodes CDR1 MNHEY and CDR2 SVGEGT. This CDR3 comprises 14 residues. This CDR3 is CASSFMDSGGEQFF. The DNA of the CDR3 is TGTGCCAGCAGTTTCATGGACTCAGGGGGTGAGCAGTTCTTC.

This CDR3 reads CASSPRAPGQISYEQYF. Written as DNA, the CDR3 is TGTGCCAGCTCTCCAAGGGCCCCGGGACAGATTAGTTACGAGCAGTACTTC. The chain combines TRBV18 with TRBJ2-7; 7 bases align to TRBD1. The trim removed 6 bases at V and 4 bases at J, leaving 18 bases unmatched. This CDR3 contains 17 residues. The germline gives CDR1 KGHSH, CDR2 LQKENI.